This T cell receptor beta chain was found in a study of vaccination effects on CD4 cells after COVID-19. A remark on this clone: Its antigen remains unidentified.

Some clones are missing from TCRdb's copy, which holds only in-frame ones; the method was immunoSEQ multiplex PCR. In the table there are under 65,000 clones, around 80% of which are singletons. With the ViraFEST assay, the study expanded antigen-specific CD4+ T cells using viral peptide pools, then sequenced them. After less than 11 days in culture, the CD4+ T cells were isolated. The infection with SARS-CoV-2 (confirmed by PCR) occurred in this person between March and December 2020. Sequencing was performed on CD4+ T cells from PBMCs cultured with HIV peptides, taken before COVID-19 vaccination. As to subset: HIV-1 Nef peptide pool negative control/reference culture. This receptor was obtained from a human donor who had a prior SARS-CoV-2 infection.

The CDR3: CASSSQGAINYGYTF. In DNA form, the CDR3 reads TGTGCCAGCAGCTCACAGGGGGCCATTAACTATGGCTACACCTTC. The V gene is TRBV11-2, the J gene TRBJ1-2; 9 nucleotides match TRBD1. The V gene's germline CDR1 is SGHAT and CDR2 FQNNGV. The CDR3 is 15 residues long. The J segment lost 1 base and the V segment lost 4 bases, leaving 4 bases of the junction unmatched. The full variable domain, in which reference TRBV11-2 and TRBJ1-2 provide the parts outside the CDR3, is EAGVAQSPRYKIIEKRQSVAFWCNPISGHATLYWYQQILGQGPKLLIQFQNNGVVDDSQLPKDRFSAERLKGVDSTLKIQPAKLEDSAVYLCASSSQGAINYGYTFGSGTRLTVV.